This TCR beta chain was identified during a study of blood T cell repertoires in COVID-19. The method was immunoSEQ multiplex PCR; TCRdb's version includes in-frame clones alone and lacks a portion of them. Altogether more than 200,000 clones are present, over 85% being singletons, with the ten largest covering roughly 4%. The CDR3 extends over 17 amino acids. Trimming took 2 bases from V and 1 from J, leaving 18 bases between them. Germline assignment: CDR1 SGHVS and CDR2 FQNEAQ. Material: PBMCs or T cells enriched from blood (not recorded which). This receptor was taken from a woman aged 25 to 39 with acute COVID-19. V and J are TRBV7-8 and TRBJ2-7, with D maybe TRBD1 (8 bases). CDR3 DNA: TGTGCCAGCAGCTTAAGCGGGGCAGGGGGCTGGTCCTACGAGCAGTACTTC. This gives the protein CASSLSGAGGWSYEQYF.